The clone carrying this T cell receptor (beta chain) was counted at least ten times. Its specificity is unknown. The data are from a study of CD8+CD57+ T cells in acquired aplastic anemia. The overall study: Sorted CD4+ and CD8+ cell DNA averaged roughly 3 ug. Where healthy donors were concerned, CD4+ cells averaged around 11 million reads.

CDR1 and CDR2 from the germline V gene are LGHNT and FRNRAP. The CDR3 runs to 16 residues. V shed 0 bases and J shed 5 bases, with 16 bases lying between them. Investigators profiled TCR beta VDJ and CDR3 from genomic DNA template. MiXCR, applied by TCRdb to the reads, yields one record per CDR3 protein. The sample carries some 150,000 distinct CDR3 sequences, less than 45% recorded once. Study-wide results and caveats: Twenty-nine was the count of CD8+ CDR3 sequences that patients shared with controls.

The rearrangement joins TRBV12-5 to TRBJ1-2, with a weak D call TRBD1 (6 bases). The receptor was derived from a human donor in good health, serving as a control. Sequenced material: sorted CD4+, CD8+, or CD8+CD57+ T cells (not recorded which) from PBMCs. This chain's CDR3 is CASGLVVSPRGYGYTF. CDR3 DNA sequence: TGTGCTAGTGGTTTGGTGGTTTCCCCCAGGGGTTATGGCTACACCTTC.